The 12 T cell receptor beta chains in this list originate from one sample, sequenced in a study of memory CD4+ T cells and cytomegalovirus serostatus. The sort gate was single viable CD3+CD4+CD8-CD45RO+ cells for memory CD4+ T cells. Profiling relied on immunoSEQ multiplex PCR, and the TCRdb table lists in-frame clones only, not all of them. The sample gives about 52,000 clones, around 88% of which show up once; roughly 2% is in the top ten. The specimen sequenced was memory CD4+ T cells from blood. The receptor source for this set is an adult in good health and CMV-seropositive.

This chain connects TRBV7-2 to TRBJ2-7, with 13 bases matching TRBD2. Germline CDR1 is SGHTA and CDR2 is FQGNSA. CDR3 length: 15 amino acids. The V segment lost 5 bases and the J segment 2 bases; nucleotides outside the gene matches: 3. The DNA of the CDR3 is TGTGCCAGCAGCCCACTAGCGGGAGGGGCCTACGAGCAGTACTTC. This sequence encodes CASSPLAGGAYEQYF.

This clone came up once. J is TRBJ1-3 and V is TRBV6-5; D is undetermined. V lost 4 bases and J lost 4, with 14 bases in between. CDR1 is MNHEY, CDR2 SVGAGI, per germline. The CDR3 contains 15 residues. CDR3 sequence reads: CASSSVGSGGNTIYF. CDR3 nucleotide sequence: TGTGCCAGCAGTTCAGTAGGGAGCGGAGGAAACACCATATATTTT.

This chain uses TRBV28 with TRBJ2-5; 14 bases align to TRBD2. The germline gives CDR1 MDHEN, CDR2 SYDVKM. V gave up 7 bases and J gave up 4 bases; unmatched junction bases: 8. CDR3 size: 16 residues. CDR3 protein: CASTDGGTSGRETQYF. The CDR3 nucleotides read TGTGCCAGCACCGACGGAGGGACTAGCGGGAGAGAGACCCAGTACTTC.

This chain uses TRBV18 with TRBJ1-1; D not resolved. The CDR3 has 14 amino acids. The germline V gene encodes CDR1 KGHSH and CDR2 LQKENI. Trimming took off 1 base at V and 1 base at J, with 7 bases between the two ends. CDR3 residues: CASSPLTRNTEAFF. The CDR3 DNA is TGTGCCAGCTCACCACTTACTAGGAACACTGAAGCTTTCTTT.

In this sample, this clone turned up once. The V call is TRBV5-1, the J call TRBJ1-1; TRBD1 matches at 7 bases. Germline assignment: CDR1 SGHRS and CDR2 YFSETQ. Unmatched junction bases numbered 6, after V lost 0 bases and J lost 1 base. This CDR3 is built from 16 residues. The CDR3 spells CASSLAEGAGNTEAFF. In DNA form, the CDR3 reads TGCGCCAGCAGCTTGGCCGAGGGGGCAGGGAACACTGAAGCTTTCTTT.

J is TRBJ2-7 and V is TRBV14; D remains unclear. Trimming stripped 5 bases from V and 1 base from J, with 12 bases between. The CDR3 is 14 amino acids. From germline, CDR1 is SGHDN and CDR2 FVKESK. In DNA, the CDR3 is TGTGCCAGCAGCAAAAGGCTAGGGTCCTACGAGCAGTACTTC. Amino acid sequence: CASSKRLGSYEQYF.

The chain carries TRBV2 and TRBJ1-5; 7 positions agree with TRBD1. The CDR3 is 14 residues long. The germline V gene has CDR1 SNHLY and CDR2 FYNNEI. V gave up 4 bases and J gave up 4 bases; unmatched junction bases: 4. CDR3 loop: CASSATGKNQPQHF. The CDR3 bases are TGTGCCAGCAGTGCGACAGGGAAAAATCAGCCCCAGCATTTT.

The chain couples TRBV13 to TRBJ2-7; D possibly corresponds to TRBD1 (6 bases). V lost 5 bases to trimming and J lost 0 bases, with 14 bases between them. This CDR3 spans 15 amino acids. Germline CDR1 is PRHDT and CDR2 is FYEKMQ (reference sequence). CDR3 coding DNA: TGTGCCAGCAGCGTCCGACAGGCAGCCTCCTACGAGCAGTACTTC. Encoded protein: CASSVRQAASYEQYF.

The rearrangement links TRBV7-9 to TRBJ1-1; no reliable D call. Germline V gene data show CDR1 as SEHNR and CDR2 as FQNEAQ (reference sequence). The CDR3 has 15 residues. V shed 5 bases and J shed 4 bases, with 17 bases lying between them. The CDR3 nucleotides are TGTGCCAGCAGCCCAGACGGACGGAGGAGCACTGAAGCTTTCTTT. The encoded protein is CASSPDGRRSTEAFF.

For the CDR3, the DNA is TGCAGCTCAAGAGCAGGGGGGGAGCAGTTCTTC. Protein product: CSSRAGGEQFF. The chain uses TRBV29-1 and TRBJ2-1, with a tentative D call TRBD1 (7 bases). Deletions cut 8 bases from V and 10 bases from J, with 15 bases between. Germline values: CDR1 SQVTM, CDR2 ANQGSEA. The CDR3 runs to 11 residues.

The chain combines TRBV7-2 with TRBJ2-5, with 10 bases fitting TRBD2. V trimming: 5 bases; J trimming: 4 bases; junction bases outside the gene matches: 4. The V gene's germline CDR1 is SGHTA and CDR2 FQGNSA. The CDR3 has 14 amino acids. CDR3 sequence reads: CASSALAGGETQYF. CDR3 coding DNA: TGTGCCAGCAGCGCCTTAGCGGGAGGAGAGACCCAGTACTTC.

In regard to this clone: One end of the junction is discordant with germline, which a read error may explain. V and J are TRBV14 and TRBJ2-7; D possibly matches TRBD1 or TRBD2 (5 bases each). The CDR3 spans 11 residues. The germline gives CDR1 SGHDN, CDR2 FVKESK. The CDR3 DNA reads TGTGCCAGCAGCCATCCGGGACCTCTTGTCTTC. Its protein is CASSHPGPLVF.